The text below deals with one T cell receptor beta chain. The antigen remains undetermined. Sorted-subset replicate PCR reactions contained 200 to 250 ng DNA, corresponding to about 30,000 T cell genomes. Original handling: Junction-only sequences without quality scores were provided by ImmunoSEQ, so filtering was different. Libraries were prepared by immunoSEQ multiplex PCR; TCRdb keeps only in-frame clonotypes and omits some of them. The V and J calls and clone size were taken over from that table, and D and trimming were inferred from the DNA. The sample yields about 1,900,000 clones, 85% to 95% seen once. This entry is derived from a study of shared clonotypes between healthy human individuals. Study observations and caveats: Some clonotypes were shared by all four sorted-subset donors, while others were not shared. The non-shared ones had lower generation probabilities than the shared ones. On the whole, naive subsets had larger estimated richness than memory subsets had.

Germline V lookup: CDR1 SGHVS, CDR2 FQNEAQ. The CDR3 has 17 residues. V lost 2 bases and J lost 1, with 17 bases in between. Naive CD8 cells lacked CD45RO, underwent positive selection for CCR7 and left out terminally differentiated effector memory CD45RA+ cells. The sequence derives from a man aged 18 to 29 in good health. The sequenced sample consisted of naive CD8+ T cells sorted from blood. The chain recombines TRBV7-8 with TRBJ1-1; D perhaps matches TRBD1 (5 bases). CDR3 nucleotide sequence: TGTGCCAGCAGCTTACCCCGGGACGGATCGCAGAACACTGAAGCTTTCTTT. The encoded protein is CASSLPRDGSQNTEAFF.